This TCR beta chain was profiled in a study of blood T cell repertoires in COVID-19. Overall study: There were acute and convalescent COVID-19 samples, and they came from the United States, Italy and Spain. PBMCs, B-cell-depleted T cells, or T cells provided the cDNA or gDNA that made up the material.

The CDR3 runs 14 residues. Trimming took off 6 bases at V and 6 bases at J, with 15 bases between the two ends. The germline gives CDR1 MNHEY, CDR2 SVGAGI. In the original analysis: Using reference gene primer amplification, nucleated cell counts were estimated. The assay was immunoSEQ multiplex PCR, and TCRdb's table has in-frame clones only and misses some. Clone size and the V and J calls come from that table; the DNA yielded D and trimming. This table holds about 120,000 clones, approximately 87% found once. The sequenced material came from peripheral blood. The chain recombines TRBV6-5 with TRBJ1-5; D is ambiguous. The clonotype was recovered from a man in his thirties or forties with acute or convalescent COVID-19. The CDR3 reads CASSLDAFAQPQHF. CDR3 nucleotides: TGTGCCAGCAGCCTAGACGCTTTCGCTCAGCCCCAGCATTTT.